What follows are 17 T cell receptor beta chains derived from one specimen sequenced in a study of Graves' ophthalmopathy and Graves' hyperthyroidism. Amplification targeted the TCR beta CDR3 regions, with RNA transcripts as the source material. Second-round multiplex PCR followed a first-round RT-PCR using HTBI primers. TCRdb analysed the multiplex PCR reads with MiXCR anew, one entry per CDR3 protein. The sample shows hundreds of thousands of distinct CDR3 sequences, over 40% of them seen only once. What was sequenced was peripheral blood. All receptors come from an adult man with Graves' ophthalmopathy.

This clonotype was detected many times. The rearrangement joins TRBV5-1 to TRBJ2-7, with D possibly TRBD2 on 6 matching bases. Per the germline V gene, CDR1 is SGHRS and CDR2 is YFSETQ. The CDR3 spans 12 residues. V was cut by 5 bases and J by 3 bases, with 9 bases left in between. CDR3 nucleotides: TGCGCCAGCAGTAGCGGATTCTACGAGCAGTACTTC. Protein: CASSSGFYEQYF.

At least ten counts were recorded for this clonotype. The chain uses TRBV2 and TRBJ2-7, with unresolved D. The CDR3 covers 13 residues. V dropped 6 bases and J dropped 3 bases, with 12 bases sitting between them. Germline V lookup: CDR1 SNHLY, CDR2 FYNNEI. The CDR3 bases are TGTGCCAGCAGCTTCCGGACCAGCTACGAGCAGTACTTC. This sequence encodes CASSFRTSYEQYF.

The chain has TRBV19 and TRBJ2-2; perhaps TRBD2 as D (5 bases). Germline V CDR1 and CDR2: LNHDA, SQIVND (reference sequence). Trimming left V 7 bases short and J 5 bases short, with 17 bases between. CDR3 length equals 15 residues. CDR3 DNA: TGTGCCAGTACCCCAACGGACTCCACGACCGGGGAGCTGTTTTTT. This encodes CASTPTDSTTGELFF.

This clonotype was detected many times. The chain uses TRBV11-3 and TRBJ1-1; D is perhaps TRBD1 (5 bases). The CDR3 consists of 13 residues. CDR1 is SGHNT and CDR2 is YENEEA in the germline V gene. V was shortened by 3 bases and J by 7 bases, with 12 bases between the two germline ends. The CDR3 is CASSFGGTGEAFF. The CDR3 DNA is TGTGCCAGCAGCTTCGGGGGAACAGGTGAAGCTTTCTTT.

This clonotype was recorded at least ten times. The chain uses TRBV20-1 and TRBJ2-7, with D unclear. With 0 bases removed from V and 0 bases from J, the gap between germline ends came to 6 bases. CDR1 is DFQATT and CDR2 is SNEGSKA in the germline V gene (reference sequence). This CDR3 region has 13 residues. CDR3 sequence reads: CSARDPSSYEQYF. The CDR3 DNA sequence: TGCAGTGCTAGAGATCCCAGCTCCTACGAGCAGTACTTC.

This clonotype was counted ten times or more. The chain combines TRBV10-3 with TRBJ2-7; 10 bases fit TRBD1. Trimming cost V 6 bases and J 6 bases; bases outside gene matches: 8. The length of the CDR3 is 14 residues. Germline-derived CDR1 and CDR2 are ENHRY and SYGVKD. The CDR3 region has the DNA TGTGCCATCAGAAACCGGGACAGGGGAACCGAGCAGTACTTC. This translates into CAIRNRDRGTEQYF.

This clonotype showed up many times. J is TRBJ1-2 and V is TRBV7-8; D ambiguous. Germline V gene lookup returns CDR1 SGHVS and CDR2 FQNEAQ. CDR3 length: 13 amino acids. Trimming removed 2 bases from V and 1 base from J, with 5 bases in between. The CDR3 DNA reads as TGTGCCAGCAGCTTATTAAATAACTATGGCTACACCTTC. Protein product: CASSLLNNYGYTF.

V and J are TRBV6-5 and TRBJ1-1; tentatively, D is TRBD1 (5 bases). V was clipped by 5 bases and J by 1 base, with 14 bases between them. Germline loops: CDR1 MNHEY, CDR2 SVGAGI. The CDR3 spans 15 residues. CDR3 sequence reads: CASSQAGRANTEAFF. Here the CDR3 DNA reads TGTGCCAGCAGTCAAGCTGGCAGGGCGAACACTGAAGCTTTCTTT.

The J gene is TRBJ1-2, the V gene TRBV7-2; 7 bases match TRBD1. This CDR3 is built from 13 residues. Per germline, CDR1 SGHTA and CDR2 FQGNSA. After removal of 3 bases from V and 8 bases from J, the junction contained 6 bases not matched to a gene. The CDR3 here is CASSLLPGQGYTF. The CDR3, as DNA: TGTGCCAGCAGCTTGTTGCCGGGACAGGGCTACACCTTC.

The chain carries TRBV11-2 and TRBJ1-5, with TRBD1 identical over 7 bases. The CDR3 has 15 residues. V lost 11 bases and J lost 3; bases outside the gene matches: 13. Germline V gene sequence: CDR1 SGHAT, CDR2 FQNNGV. The DNA for the CDR3 is TGTGCCTGGAGGGCCACGGGACAGCCCAATCAGCCCCAGCATTTT. Its protein is CAWRATGQPNQPQHF.

This clonotype was seen a few times. V is TRBV7-6 and J is TRBJ2-7; 11 nucleotides line up with TRBD1. Germline assignment: CDR1 SGHVS and CDR2 FNYEAQ. The CDR3 consists of 16 residues. The junction had 6 bases not matched to a gene; V was cut back by 2 bases and J by 3 bases. CDR3 region: CASSLSGQGADYEQYF. The CDR3 DNA reads as TGTGCCAGCAGCTTATCTGGACAGGGGGCTGACTACGAGCAGTACTTC.

About this clonotype: A read error may be the cause here, since a much bigger clone is one base away. In this CDR3 the conserved last residue, phenylalanine or tryptophan, is missing, so a read error is likely. The genes are TRBV7-9 and TRBJ1-1; no firm D call. The V gene's germline CDR1 is SEHNR and CDR2 FQNEAQ (reference sequence). The CDR3 contains 14 residues. The CDR3 loop reads CASSQIRSNTEAFL. DNA for the CDR3: TGCGCCAGCAGCCAAATAAGGTCGAACACTGAAGCTTTCCTT.

In its sample, this clonotype was seen many times. The V gene is TRBV25-1, the J gene TRBJ1-2; 8 nucleotides match TRBD1. The junction had 6 bases not matched to a gene; V was cut back by 2 bases and J by 4 bases. CDR3 size: 15 residues. The V gene's germline CDR1 is MGHDK and CDR2 SYGVNS. The CDR3 here is CASSEHGQGIYGYTF. Here the CDR3 DNA reads TGTGCCAGCAGTGAACATGGACAGGGAATCTATGGCTACACCTTC.

The CDR3 sequence: CAWSMVGGANVLTF. DNA for the CDR3: TGTGCCTGGAGTATGGTCGGTGGGGCCAACGTCCTGACTTTC. The gene calls are TRBV7-9 and TRBJ2-6; D gene unclear. This CDR3 region has 14 residues. Germline CDR1 is SEHNR and CDR2 is FQNEAQ (reference sequence). Deletions cut 11 bases from V and 3 bases from J, with 14 bases between.

This clonotype was recorded a few times. This chain uses TRBV4-1 with TRBJ1-1; D ambiguous. The germline V gene has CDR1 MGHRA and CDR2 YSYEKL. Trimming left V 3 bases short and J 6 bases short, with 14 bases between. The CDR3 totals 14 residues. In DNA, the CDR3 is TGCGCCAGCAGCCAGACAACCGGGGAGGCTGAAGCTTTCTTT. As protein: CASSQTTGEAEAFF.

The sample holds many counts of this clonotype. CDR3 loop: CASSPLFGGYGYTF. In nucleotides, the CDR3 is TGCGCCAGCAGCCCCTTATTTGGAGGTTATGGCTACACCTTC. The rearrangement joins TRBV4-1 to TRBJ1-2; D remains unclear. The CDR3 extends over 14 amino acids. CDR1 and CDR2 from the germline V gene are MGHRA and YSYEKL. Trimming pared 4 bases from V and 5 bases from J, leaving 14 bases between.

This clonotype has at least ten counts. The chain combines TRBV14 with TRBJ2-7; 13 nucleotides match TRBD2. This CDR3 comprises 16 residues. Germline assignment: CDR1 SGHDN and CDR2 FVKESK. Trimming took 1 base from V and 3 from J; bases not matched to a gene: 3. CDR3 amino acids: CASSQGWTSGSYEQYF. The CDR3 DNA is TGTGCCAGCAGCCAAGGATGGACTAGCGGGAGCTACGAGCAGTACTTC.